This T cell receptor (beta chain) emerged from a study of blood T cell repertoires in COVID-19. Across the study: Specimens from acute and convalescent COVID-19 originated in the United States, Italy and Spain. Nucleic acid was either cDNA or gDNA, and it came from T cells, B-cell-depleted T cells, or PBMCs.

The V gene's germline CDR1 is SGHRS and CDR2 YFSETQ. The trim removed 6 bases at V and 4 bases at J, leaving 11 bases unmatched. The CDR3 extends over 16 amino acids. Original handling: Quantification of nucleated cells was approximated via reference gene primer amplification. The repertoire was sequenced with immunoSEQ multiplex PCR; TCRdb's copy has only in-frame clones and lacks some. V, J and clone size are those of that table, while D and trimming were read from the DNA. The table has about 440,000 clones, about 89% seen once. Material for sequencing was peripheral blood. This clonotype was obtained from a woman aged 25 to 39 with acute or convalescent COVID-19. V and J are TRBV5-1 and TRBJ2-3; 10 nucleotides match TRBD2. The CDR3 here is CASKTPAGGPSDTQYF. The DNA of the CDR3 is TGCGCCAGCAAGACCCCAGCGGGGGGGCCCTCAGATACGCAGTATTTT.